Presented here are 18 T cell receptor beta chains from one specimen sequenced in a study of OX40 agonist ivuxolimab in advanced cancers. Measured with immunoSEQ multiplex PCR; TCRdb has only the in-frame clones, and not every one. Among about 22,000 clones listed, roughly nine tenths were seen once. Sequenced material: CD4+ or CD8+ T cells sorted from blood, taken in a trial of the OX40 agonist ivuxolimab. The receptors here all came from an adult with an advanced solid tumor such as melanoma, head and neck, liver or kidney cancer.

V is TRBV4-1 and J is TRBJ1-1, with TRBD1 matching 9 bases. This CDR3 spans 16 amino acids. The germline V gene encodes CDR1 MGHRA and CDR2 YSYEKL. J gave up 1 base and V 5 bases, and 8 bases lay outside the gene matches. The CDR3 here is CASSILYRGPNTEAFF. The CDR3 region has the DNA TGCGCCAGCAGCATACTGTACAGGGGGCCGAACACTGAAGCTTTCTTT.

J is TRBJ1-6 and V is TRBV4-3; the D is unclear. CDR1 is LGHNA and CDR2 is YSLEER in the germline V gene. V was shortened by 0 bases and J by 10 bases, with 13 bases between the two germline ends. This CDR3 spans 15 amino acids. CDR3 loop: CASSQDRSGGSPLHF. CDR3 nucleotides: TGCGCCAGCAGCCAAGACAGGTCCGGAGGATCACCCCTCCACTTT.

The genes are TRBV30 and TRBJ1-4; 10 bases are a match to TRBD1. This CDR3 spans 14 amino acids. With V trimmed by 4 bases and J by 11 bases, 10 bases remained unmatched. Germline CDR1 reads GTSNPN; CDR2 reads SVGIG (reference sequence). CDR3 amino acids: CAWNDRGRRLKLFF. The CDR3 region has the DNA TGTGCCTGGAACGACAGGGGGCGGCGGTTGAAACTGTTTTTT. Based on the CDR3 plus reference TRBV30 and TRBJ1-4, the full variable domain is SQTIHQWPATLVQPVGSPLSLECTVEGTSNPNLYWYRQAAGRGLQLLFYSVGIGQISSEVPQNLSASRPQDRQFILSSKKLLLSDSGFYLCAWNDRGRRLKLFFGSGTQLSVL.

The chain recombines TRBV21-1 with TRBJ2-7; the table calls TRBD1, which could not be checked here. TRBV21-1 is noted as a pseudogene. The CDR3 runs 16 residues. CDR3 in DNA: TGTGCCAGCAACTACCCAAAACCGGGACAGGGCTACGAGCAGTACTTC. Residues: CASNYPKPGQGYEQYF.

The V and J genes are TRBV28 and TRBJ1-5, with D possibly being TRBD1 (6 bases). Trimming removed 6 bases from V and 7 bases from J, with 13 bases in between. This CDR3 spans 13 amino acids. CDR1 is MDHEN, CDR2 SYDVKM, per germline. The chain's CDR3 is CASSPGQTQPQHF. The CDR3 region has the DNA TGTGCCAGCAGCCCCGGACAGACACAGCCCCAGCATTTT.

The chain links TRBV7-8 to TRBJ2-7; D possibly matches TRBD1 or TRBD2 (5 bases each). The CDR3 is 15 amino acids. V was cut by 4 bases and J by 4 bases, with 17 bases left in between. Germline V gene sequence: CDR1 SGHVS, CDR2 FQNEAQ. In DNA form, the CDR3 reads TGTGCCAGCAGCTCGAAGGGGTTAACGGGATACGAGCAGTACTTC. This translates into CASSSKGLTGYEQYF. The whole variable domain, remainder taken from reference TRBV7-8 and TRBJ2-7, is GAGVSQSPRYKVAKRGQDVALRCDPISGHVSLFWYQQALGQGPEFLTYFQNEAQLDKSGLPSDRFFAERPEGSVSTLKIQRTQQEDSAVYLCASSSKGLTGYEQYFGPGTRLTVT.

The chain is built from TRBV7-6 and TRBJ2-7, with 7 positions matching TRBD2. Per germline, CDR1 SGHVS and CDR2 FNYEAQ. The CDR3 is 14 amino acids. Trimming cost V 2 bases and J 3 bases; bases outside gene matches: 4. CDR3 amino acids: CASSLMGGGYEQYF. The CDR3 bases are TGTGCCAGCAGCTTAATGGGGGGGGGCTACGAGCAGTACTTC.

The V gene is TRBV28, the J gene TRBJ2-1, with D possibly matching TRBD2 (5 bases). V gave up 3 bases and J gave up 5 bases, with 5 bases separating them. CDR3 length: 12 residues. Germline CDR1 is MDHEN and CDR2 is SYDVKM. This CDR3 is CASSLRDNEQFF. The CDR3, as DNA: TGTGCCAGCAGTTTGAGGGACAATGAGCAGTTCTTC.

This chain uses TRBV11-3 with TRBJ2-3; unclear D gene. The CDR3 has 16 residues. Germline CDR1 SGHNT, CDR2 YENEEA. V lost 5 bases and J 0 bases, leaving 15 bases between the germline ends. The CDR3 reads CASSPPSGGSTDTQYF. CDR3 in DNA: TGTGCCAGCAGCCCCCCATCCGGCGGTAGCACAGATACGCAGTATTTT.

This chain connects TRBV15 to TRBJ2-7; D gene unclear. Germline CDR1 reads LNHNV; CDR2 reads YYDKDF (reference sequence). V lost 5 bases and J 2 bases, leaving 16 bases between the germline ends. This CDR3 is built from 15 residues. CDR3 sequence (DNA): TGTGCCACCAGCGTAGCAGAAGGAGACCCCTACGAGCAGTACTTC. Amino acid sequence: CATSVAEGDPYEQYF. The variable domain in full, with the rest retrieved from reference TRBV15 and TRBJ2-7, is DAMVIQNPRYQVTQFGKPVTLSCSQTLNHNVMYWYQQKSSQAPKLLFHYYDKDFNNEADTPDNFQSRRPNTSFCFLDIRSPGLGDTAMYLCATSVAEGDPYEQYFGPGTRLTVT.

The CDR3 nucleotides read TGTGCCAGCAGCCCCGGCCTTGGTGAGCAGTACTTC. This sequence encodes CASSPGLGEQYF. The chain has TRBV5-3 and TRBJ2-7; no clear D gene. TRBV5-3 carries the ORF label, with uncertain function. The V end lost 8 bases, the J end lost 7 bases, and 16 bases lay between the germline ends. The CDR3 spans 12 residues.

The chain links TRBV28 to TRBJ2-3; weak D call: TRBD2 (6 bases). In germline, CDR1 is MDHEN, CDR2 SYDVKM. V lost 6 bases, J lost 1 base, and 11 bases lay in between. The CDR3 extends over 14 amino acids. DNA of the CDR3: TGTGCCAGCAGCCAGAGGAGGGGCACAGATACGCAGTATTTT. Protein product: CASSQRRGTDTQYF.

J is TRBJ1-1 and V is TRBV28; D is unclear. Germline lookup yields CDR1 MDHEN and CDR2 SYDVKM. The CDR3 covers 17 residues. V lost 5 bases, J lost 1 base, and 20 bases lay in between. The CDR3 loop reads CASSPPGPGGANTEAFF. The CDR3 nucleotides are TGTGCCAGCAGTCCTCCCGGACCGGGAGGCGCGAACACTGAAGCTTTCTTT. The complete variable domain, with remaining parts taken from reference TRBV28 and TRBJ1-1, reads DVKVTQSSRYLVKRTGEKVFLECVQDMDHENMFWYRQDPGLGLRLIYFSYDVKMKEKGDIPEGYSVSREKKERFSLILESASTNQTSMYLCASSPPGPGGANTEAFFGQGTRLTVV.

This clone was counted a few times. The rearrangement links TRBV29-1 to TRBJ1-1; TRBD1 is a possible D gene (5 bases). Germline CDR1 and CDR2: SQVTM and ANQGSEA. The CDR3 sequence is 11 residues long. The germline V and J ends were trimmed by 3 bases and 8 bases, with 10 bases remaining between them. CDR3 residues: CSVERNREAFF. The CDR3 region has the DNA TGCAGCGTTGAGAGGAACAGGGAAGCTTTCTTT.

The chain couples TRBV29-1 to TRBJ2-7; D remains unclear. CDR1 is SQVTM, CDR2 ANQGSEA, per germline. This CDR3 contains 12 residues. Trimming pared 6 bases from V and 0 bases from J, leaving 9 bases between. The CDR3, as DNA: TGCAGCGTCCTGACTGTCTCCTACGAGCAGTACTTC. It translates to CSVLTVSYEQYF.

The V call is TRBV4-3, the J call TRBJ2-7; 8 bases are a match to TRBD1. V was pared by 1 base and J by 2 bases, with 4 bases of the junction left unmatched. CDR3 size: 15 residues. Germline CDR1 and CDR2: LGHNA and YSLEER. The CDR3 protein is CASSQGTGRPYEQYF. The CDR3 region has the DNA TGCGCCAGCAGCCAAGGGACAGGGAGGCCCTACGAGCAGTACTTC.

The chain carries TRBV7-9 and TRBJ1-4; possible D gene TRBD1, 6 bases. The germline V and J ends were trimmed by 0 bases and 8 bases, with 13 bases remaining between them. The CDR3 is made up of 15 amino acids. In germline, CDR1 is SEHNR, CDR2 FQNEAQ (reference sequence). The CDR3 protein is CASSLAEGRGEKLFF. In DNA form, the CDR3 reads TGTGCCAGCAGCTTAGCGGAGGGTAGGGGGGAAAAACTGTTTTTT. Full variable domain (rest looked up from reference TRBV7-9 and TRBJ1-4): DTGVSQNPRHKITKRGQNVTFRCDPISEHNRLYWYRQTLGQGPEFLTYFQNEAQLEKSRLLSDRFSAERPKGSFSTLEIQRTEQGDSAMYLCASSLAEGRGEKLFFGSGTQLSVL.

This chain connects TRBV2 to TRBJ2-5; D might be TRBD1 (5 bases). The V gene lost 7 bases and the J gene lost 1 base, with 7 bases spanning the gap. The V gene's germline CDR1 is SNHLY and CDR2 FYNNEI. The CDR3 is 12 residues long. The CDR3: CASIQAQETQYF. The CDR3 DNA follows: TGTGCCAGCATACAGGCCCAAGAGACCCAGTACTTC.